This passage covers 19 T cell receptor beta chains from one sample sequenced in a study of control samples from healthy donors and cancer patients. Only in-frame clones appear in the TCRdb table, and some are missing; sequencing was by immunoSEQ multiplex PCR. The table has roughly 120,000 clones, more than 70% seen once. The sequencing input was blood. These receptors all stem from a man aged 45-65 years in good health.

The chain employs TRBV4-1 and TRBJ1-1; possible D gene TRBD1, 5 bases. From germline, CDR1 is MGHRA and CDR2 YSYEKL. This CDR3 is 16 amino acids long. Trimming stripped 5 bases from V and 1 base from J, with 17 bases between. In DNA form, the CDR3 reads TGCGCCAGCAGCGCACCCCGGGACGGGAGGAACACTGAAGCTTTCTTT. Translation: CASSAPRDGRNTEAFF.

The chain employs TRBV10-1 and TRBJ2-3; D unresolved. V lost 3 bases, J lost 2 bases, and 9 bases lay in between. The germline gives CDR1 WNHNN, CDR2 SYGVQD (reference sequence). This CDR3 is built from 14 residues. The CDR3 here is CASSDGLPTDTQYF. DNA of the CDR3: TGCGCCAGCAGTGATGGGTTACCCACAGATACGCAGTATTTT.

This clone was counted a single time. The CDR3 nucleotides read TGTGCCAGCAGTTACGCCTGGGGACAGAACACCGGGGAGCTGTTTTTT. Translated, it gives CASSYAWGQNTGELFF. This chain joins TRBV28 and TRBJ2-2, with D maybe TRBD1 (6 bases). This CDR3 contains 16 residues. V lost 4 bases and J lost 1, with 13 bases in between. Germline V gene sequence: CDR1 MDHEN, CDR2 SYDVKM.

The V and J genes are TRBV9 and TRBJ2-7; tentative D call: TRBD2 (5 bases). Germline V gives CDR1 SGDLS, CDR2 YYNGEE. CDR3 size: 13 residues. Trimming cost V 3 bases and J 3 bases, with 10 bases left between them. In DNA, the CDR3 is TGTGCCAGCAGCGGGGTGGAGGACTACGAGCAGTACTTC. Amino acids: CASSGVEDYEQYF.

The V gene is TRBV11-3, the J gene TRBJ2-7; maybe TRBD1 (7 bases). Germline assignment: CDR1 SGHNT and CDR2 YENEEA. This CDR3 region has 15 residues. V gave up 5 bases and J gave up 7 bases, with 21 bases separating them. The CDR3 nucleotides are TGTGCCAGCAGCCTAGGAGGGACAGCCCTTATTGAGCAGTACTTC. As protein: CASSLGGTALIEQYF. The entire variable domain, with the rest obtained from reference TRBV11-3 and TRBJ2-7, is as follows: EAGVVQSPRYKIIEKKQPVAFWCNPISGHNTLYWYLQNLGQGPELLIRYENEEAVDDSQLPKDRFSAERLKGVDSTLKIQPAELGDSAVYLCASSLGGTALIEQYFGPGTRLTVT.

This rearrangement joins TRBV28 to TRBJ2-1, with D possibly TRBD2 on 6 matching bases. Trimming shortened V by 5 bases and J by 4 bases, and 18 bases separated the two germline ends. Germline lookup yields CDR1 MDHEN and CDR2 SYDVKM. The CDR3 consists of 16 residues. For the CDR3, the DNA is TGTGCCAGCAGTCCTTCGGGGGTAGAGGGTTACAATGAGCAGTTCTTC. Translated, it gives CASSPSGVEGYNEQFF.

This clone is a singleton in its sample. V usage is TRBV19 and J usage is TRBJ2-2; D may be TRBD2 (6 bases). CDR1 is LNHDA, CDR2 SQIVND, per germline (reference sequence). V was cut by 2 bases and J by 2 bases, with 12 bases left in between. The CDR3 length is 16 residues. The CDR3 is CASSISGTGNTGELFF. CDR3 coding DNA: TGTGCCAGTAGTATATCAGGGACTGGAAACACCGGGGAGCTGTTTTTT.

The chain joins TRBV5-1 to TRBJ2-7, with D possibly being TRBD2 (6 bases). Germline V gene sequence: CDR1 SGHRS, CDR2 YFSETQ. The CDR3 sequence is 16 residues long. The germline V and J ends were trimmed by 4 bases and 4 bases, with 21 bases remaining between them. The CDR3 bases are TGCGCCAGCAGCCCTTATCGCGGGACCCCCAGTTACGAGCAGTACTTC. Translated: CASSPYRGTPSYEQYF.

The chain combines TRBV7-3 with TRBJ2-1; unclear D gene. Trimming cost V 6 bases and J 0 bases, with 12 bases left between them. In germline, CDR1 is SGHTA, CDR2 FQGTGA. This CDR3 is built from 15 residues. CDR3 region: CASRQTTSSYNEQFF. CDR3 bases: TGTGCCAGCAGGCAAACAACGAGCTCCTACAATGAGCAGTTCTTC.

The chain couples TRBV6-1 to TRBJ1-6; D might be TRBD1 (5 bases). Between the trimmed V and J ends, which lost 3 bases and 13 bases, there was a span of 7 bases. Germline V gene data show CDR1 as MNHNS and CDR2 as SASEGT. This CDR3 is 11 amino acids long. This CDR3 is CASSEKGPLHF. The CDR3 nucleotides are TGTGCCAGCAGTGAGAAGGGGCCCCTCCACTTT.

The rearrangement uses TRBV19 and TRBJ1-1; D gene ambiguous. This CDR3 spans 14 amino acids. The V and J ends lost 7 bases and 1 base respectively, with 13 bases between them. Germline CDR1 is LNHDA and CDR2 is SQIVND (reference sequence). The CDR3 DNA reads as TGTGCCAGTACCGATGGCACCTCGAACACTGAAGCTTTCTTT. This sequence encodes CASTDGTSNTEAFF.

The chain's CDR3 is CASSLDRVGGYTF. The CDR3 DNA reads as TGTGCCAGCAGCTTGGACAGGGTGGGTGGCTACACCTTC. The chain recombines TRBV7-9 with TRBJ1-2; 8 nucleotides match TRBD1. V was clipped by 3 bases and J by 7 bases; unmatched bases: 4. This CDR3 region has 13 residues. Per the germline V gene, CDR1 is SEHNR and CDR2 is FQNEAQ (reference sequence).

The genes are TRBV5-1 and TRBJ1-1; TRBD1 aligns across 7 bases. Trimming cost V 3 bases and J 5 bases; bases outside gene matches: 7. The CDR3 is 14 amino acids. Per germline, CDR1 SGHRS and CDR2 YFSETQ. The CDR3 here is CASSWGQRSTEAFF. For the CDR3, the DNA is TGCGCCAGCAGCTGGGGACAGCGGAGTACTGAAGCTTTCTTT.

V gene TRBV19 combines with J gene TRBJ2-1; 8 bases map to TRBD2. CDR3 length: 14 amino acids. Germline CDR1 and CDR2: LNHDA and SQIVND (reference sequence). With 3 bases clipped from V and 3 bases from J, the junction kept 1 base outside the gene matches. The CDR3 is CASSILAGYNEQFF. In DNA form, the CDR3 reads TGTGCCAGTAGTATTCTAGCGGGCTACAATGAGCAGTTCTTC.

The chain uses TRBV7-2 and TRBJ2-7; 8 positions match TRBD2. This CDR3 has 15 residues. The trim removed 3 bases at V and 0 bases at J, leaving 4 bases unmatched. Germline V CDR1 and CDR2: SGHTA, FQGNSA. The CDR3 DNA follows: TGTGCCAGCAGCTTCGGACTAGCTAACTCCTACGAGCAGTACTTC. It is translated as CASSFGLANSYEQYF.

V is TRBV27 and J is TRBJ1-5; no reliable D call. The V end was cut by 3 bases, the J end by 0 bases, with 9 bases between. Germline V CDR1 and CDR2: MNHEY, SMNVEV (reference sequence). CDR3 size: 15 residues. Here the CDR3 DNA reads TGTGCCAGCAGTTTTCGCAAAAATAGCAATCAGCCCCAGCATTTT. Its translation: CASSFRKNSNQPQHF.

The J gene is TRBJ1-2, the V gene TRBV27; tentative D call: TRBD1 (6 bases). V lost 6 bases and J lost 2, with 13 bases in between. CDR1 MNHEY and CDR2 SMNVEV come from the germline V gene (reference sequence). The CDR3 totals 14 residues. The CDR3, as DNA: TGTGCCAGCAGCCCGGGGGGACAAAACTATGGCTACACCTTC. This gives the protein CASSPGGQNYGYTF.

This clone has only one observation. The chain recombines TRBV7-9 with TRBJ1-4; D is ambiguous. This CDR3 is 15 amino acids long. V was shortened by 5 bases and J by 6 bases, with 16 bases between the two germline ends. Per the germline V gene, CDR1 is SEHNR and CDR2 is FQNEAQ (reference sequence). The CDR3 sequence: CASSQSYVVDEKLFF. In DNA form, the CDR3 reads TGTGCCAGCAGCCAGTCCTATGTAGTCGATGAAAAACTGTTTTTT.

V is TRBV6-6 and J is TRBJ2-3; no reliable D call. The CDR3 extends over 14 amino acids. Germline V gene sequence: CDR1 MNHNY, CDR2 SVGAGI (reference sequence). V lost 2 bases and J 2 bases, leaving 8 bases between the germline ends. CDR3 in amino acids: CASSYATTTDTQYF. In DNA, the CDR3 is TGTGCCAGCAGTTACGCGACAACCACAGATACGCAGTATTTT.